This T cell receptor beta chain was captured in a study of cytomegalovirus exposure and HLA in healthy donors. With 60 Vbeta and 13 Jbeta primers, the PCR was carried out. Repertoires were generated with immunoSEQ multiplex PCR, while TCRdb's copy carries only in-frame clones and drops some. The table records 150,000 to 200,000 clones, roughly 90% of them present only once. Germline V gene data show CDR1 as SNHLY and CDR2 as FYNNEI. V was shortened by 5 bases and J by 7 bases, with 14 bases between the two germline ends. This CDR3 region has 13 residues. This receptor was obtained from a boy younger than 10 in good health and CMV-seronegative. The chain has TRBV2 and TRBJ1-2; no clear D. The sequencing sample was made of PBMCs. The CDR3: CASSLPAGGGYTF. The CDR3 coding sequence is TGTGCCAGCAGTCTCCCGGCGGGAGGTGGCTACACCTTC.